The subject of this entry is one TCR beta chain. This clone was counted only a few times. No antigen is known for it. No much larger clone is present one base from it, and per-base qualities are unavailable. Library preparation was by the immunoSEQ multiplex PCR assay. DNA from the CD4+ T cells that had been cultured and isolated underwent TCR beta CDR3 sequencing. Per the original workflow: Non-productive TCR sequences were removed and reads were trimmed to the CDR3 region, keeping CDR3s of at least 7 amino acids. Antigen-specific clonotypes were identified using the MANAFEST web app by comparison of expansion in peptide wells against reference cultures. To be called positive, a clone needed expansion at FDR<0.05 compared with the reference and with all other wells, an odds ratio greater than 5, and a frequency greater than 0.1% in two replicate wells. Cross-reactive clonotypes were defined as significantly expanded in SARS-CoV-2 spike wells and in at least one common cold coronavirus spike condition. Levenshtein distance calculated with the stringdist R package was used to assess CDR3 similarity, and unrooted trees were constructed with ape in R 3.6.1. The immuneACCESS repertoire file appears here via TCRdb, limited to in-frame rearrangements. These files lack a portion of the clones; in checked studies, under half of the deficit traces to unresolved V genes, and the cause of the others is not known. V, J and clone size derive from that table, while D and trimming were established from the DNA sequence. For this sample the table gives over 65,000 clones, of which approximately 80% were detected only once. The leading ten clones occupy approximately 2% of the sample.

This sample was taken from a study of vaccination effects on CD4 cells after COVID-19 (dated by TCRdb to about 2022). General notes on the study: To identify antigen-specific CD4+ T cell clonotypes by their expansion, the ViraFEST assay first stimulated PBMC with viral peptide pools and then applied TCR sequencing. Altogether, roughly 10 COVID-19 convalescent patients and a handful of SARS-CoV-2-naive healthy vaccine recipients made up the full study. In the study, cultures from other donors were sequenced using the Oncomine TCR Beta short-read assay on an Illumina iSeq 100. About 2.1 million PBMC per well were cultured in IMDM with about 4.6% human AB serum, 9 to 10 IU/ml IL-2 and gentamicin, plus 10 ug/ml peptides. In both COVID-19 convalescent patients and infection-naive vaccine recipients, the study compared SARS-CoV-2 spike-specific CD4+ TCR repertoires from before mRNA vaccination with those from after it. Each participant received two doses of an mRNA SARS-CoV-2 vaccine, either BNT162b2 or mRNA-1273.

Per the germline V gene (reference sequence), LNHDA is the CDR1 and SQIVND is the CDR2. The trim is 0 bases for V and 6 bases for J, with a gap of 14 bases between the germline ends. Including the terminal cysteine and phenylalanine, the CDR3 comprises 16 residues. CDR3 DNA is the only sequence kept; it has 48 bases, read in frame from the first base. Points the paper makes about the study in general: Both infection-induced and vaccine-induced clones contracted markedly at late post-vaccination timepoints, which is consistent with waning T cell responses. Limitations of the study were the small number of convalescent patients and the absence of early post-infection timepoints. In healthy vaccine recipients, vaccine-induced clones were almost all SARS-CoV-2 mono-reactive, with only 1 of 255 being cross-reactive with common cold coronaviruses.

After around ten days of culture, CD4+ T cells were isolated with the EasySep CD4+ T cell isolation kit. Negative nucleocapsid antibody results before and after vaccination confirmed that the healthy vaccine recipients had no prior SARS-CoV-2 infection. Half of the culture medium was replaced with fresh IL-2-containing medium on days 3 and 7. Each peptide stimulation condition was cultured in triplicate wells unless otherwise noted. Using Ficoll-Paque Plus gradient centrifugation, PBMC were separated from whole blood and then either used fresh or cryopreserved at -140C. The QIAamp micro DNA kit was used to extract genomic DNA from the cultured CD4+ T cells.

The V gene is TRBV19 and the J gene is TRBJ2-2, and possibly TRBD1, on 6 matching bases. This receptor was obtained from a human donor who received a COVID-19 vaccine. The sample here was CD4+ T cells from PBMCs cultured without peptide, taken before COVID-19 vaccination. The CDR3 sequence is CASSIESRQVAGELFF. The DNA sequence is as follows: TGTGCCAGTAGTATAGAATCTCGACAGGTTGCCGGGGAGCTGTTTTTT.